This section outlines one T cell receptor beta chain sequence together with its context. Its target is not known. Sort purity for all populations was recorded as exceeding 98%. Investigators reverse transcribed all isolated RNA, so they sequenced expressed TCRB transcripts. Approximately 3.7 million reads per sample on average were obtained from naive, central memory and regulatory T cell samples. Libraries were prepared by immunoSEQ multiplex PCR; TCRdb keeps only in-frame clonotypes and omits some of them. This sample has around 340,000 clones; 6.5% to 10% occur once, and the top ten carry 0.44%. This record belongs to a study of beta chain features in type 1 diabetes. Overall study findings and caveats: Patients with type 1 diabetes carried fewer insertions and had more deletions at their VDJ junctions. Patients with Type 1 diabetes showed moderately but significantly shorter TCRB CDR3s in all four CD4+ subsets.

Germline lookup yields CDR1 MNHEY and CDR2 SVGAGI. This CDR3 region has 14 residues. J gave up 2 bases and V 5 bases, and 3 bases lay outside the gene matches. The clonotype comes from a woman aged 18-29 years in good health. Sequencing was carried out using central memory CD4+ T cells from blood. The chain joins TRBV6-5 to TRBJ2-3; 8 nucleotides match TRBD2. As DNA, the CDR3 is TGTGCCAGCAGTCCAGCGGGAGTCACAGATACGCAGTATTTT. Residues: CASSPAGVTDTQYF.